What follows are 5 T cell receptor beta chains derived from one specimen sequenced in a study of cytomegalovirus exposure and HLA in healthy donors. The PCR had 60 Vbeta and 13 Jbeta primers. Assay used: immunoSEQ multiplex PCR; TCRdb lists only in-frame clones, some missing. This listing includes 100,000 to 150,000 clones. Input material: PBMCs. The source is a man aged 18 to 29 in good health and CMV-seronegative.

The chain recombines TRBV5-1 with TRBJ2-5, with TRBD2 matching over 10 bases. Germline trimming cut 2 bases from V and 0 bases from J; bases unmatched to any gene: 4. The CDR3 totals 16 residues. Germline assignment: CDR1 SGHRS and CDR2 YFSETQ. The CDR3 region is CASSFGLAAYQETQYF. The DNA for the CDR3 is TGCGCCAGCAGCTTTGGACTAGCGGCGTACCAAGAGACCCAGTACTTC.

The CDR3 nucleotides are TGTGCCTGGAGCGAAAGACATCGGGAGACCCAGTACTTC. Amino acids: CAWSERHRETQYF. The chain combines TRBV30 with TRBJ2-5; D is undetermined. The length of the CDR3 is 13 residues. V shed 3 bases and J shed 5 bases, with 13 bases lying between them. The germline CDR1 and CDR2 sequences are GTSNPN and SVGIG (reference sequence).

CDR3 nucleotide sequence: TGTGCCAGCAGCCACCTAACAGGGGGCGGCGGCGGGGAGCTGTTTTTT. The encoded protein is CASSHLTGGGGGELFF. The chain employs TRBV14 and TRBJ2-2; 9 bases line up with TRBD1. Losses at the gene ends were 3 bases for V and 7 bases for J; bases not matched to a gene: 9. Germline V gives CDR1 SGHDN, CDR2 FVKESK. The CDR3 covers 16 residues.

The chain combines TRBV28 with TRBJ1-2, with 11 bases lining up with TRBD1. This CDR3 has 16 amino acids. The V gene end was trimmed by 6 bases and the J gene end by 5 bases; junction bases not matched to a gene: 11. CDR1 and CDR2 from the germline V gene are MDHEN and SYDVKM. The CDR3 reads CASSQTGTGGYYGYTF. DNA for the CDR3: TGTGCCAGCAGCCAAACCGGGACAGGGGGATATTATGGCTACACCTTC.

The chain couples TRBV7-9 to TRBJ1-1; D not certain. The CDR3 length is 14 residues. V lost 5 bases, J lost 3 bases, and 13 bases lay in between. Germline CDR1 reads SEHNR; CDR2 reads FQNEAQ (reference sequence). CDR3 loop: CASSPVFGDTEAFF. The CDR3 DNA sequence: TGTGCCAGCAGCCCCGTTTTCGGGGACACTGAAGCTTTCTTT.